These T cell receptor beta chains were read from a single sample in a study of T cell changes during pregnancy in multiple sclerosis. Profiling relied on immunoSEQ multiplex PCR, and the TCRdb table lists in-frame clones only, not all of them. Among around 120,000 clones listed, about 89% were seen once. The material sequenced was peripheral blood, taken after pregnancy. The receptors originated from a female donor with multiple sclerosis, enrolled in a pregnancy study. Both conserved end residues are part of each CDR3. Fields, in order: V gene, clone size, D gene, J gene, CDR3 DNA, CDR3 protein. A D gene is named only where the DNA matches it firmly. Some rows mark clone size as missing; the rest say once, few, many or name a class of expanded clone.

v_call: TRBV4-1
clone_size: .
d_call: TRBD1
j_call: TRBJ2-3
cdr3_nt: TGCGCCAGCAGCCAATCGAGGCAGGGGGCAGATACGCAGTATTTT
cdr3_aa: CASSQSRQGADTQYF

v_call: TRBV6-5
clone_size: .
d_call: .
j_call: TRBJ1-1
cdr3_nt: TGTGCCAGCAGTTACTCGGGGGGGATGAACACTGAAGCTTTCTTT
cdr3_aa: CASSYSGGMNTEAFF

v_call: TRBV9
clone_size: once
d_call: TRBD2
j_call: TRBJ2-7
cdr3_nt: TGTGCCAGCAGCGTAGCGGGGGGACCACTCTCCTACGAGCAGTACTTC
cdr3_aa: CASSVAGGPLSYEQYF

v_call: TRBV19
clone_size: .
d_call: .
j_call: TRBJ1-4
cdr3_nt: TGTGCCAGTAGTATACCCGGGAGTCCTACTAATGAAAAACTGTTTTTT
cdr3_aa: CASSIPGSPTNEKLFF

v_call: TRBV30
clone_size: .
d_call: TRBD2
j_call: TRBJ2-5
cdr3_nt: TGTGCCTGGAGCTGGACTAGCGGGGGACGAGAGACCCAGTACTTC
cdr3_aa: CAWSWTSGGRETQYF

v_call: TRBV13
clone_size: .
d_call: TRBD1
j_call: TRBJ1-3
cdr3_nt: TGTGCCAGCAGCTTAGATGACAGGGAGGAAAACACCATATATTTT
cdr3_aa: CASSLDDREENTIYF

v_call: TRBV2
clone_size: few
d_call: .
j_call: TRBJ1-1
cdr3_nt: TGTGCCAGCAGTGGAACAGACATGAACACTGAAGCTTTCTTT
cdr3_aa: CASSGTDMNTEAFF

v_call: TRBV4-1
clone_size: once
d_call: TRBD2
j_call: TRBJ2-2
cdr3_nt: TGCGCCAGCAGCCAAATAGCGGGGGGTCGGACCGGGGAGCTGTTTTTT
cdr3_aa: CASSQIAGGRTGELFF

v_call: TRBV14
clone_size: .
d_call: TRBD1
j_call: TRBJ2-1
cdr3_nt: TGTGCCAGCAGCCAGGACCAGGGACAGCCGGGGTTTAATGAGCAGTTCTTC
cdr3_aa: CASSQDQGQPGFNEQFF

v_call: TRBV29-1
clone_size: .
d_call: .
j_call: TRBJ2-5
cdr3_nt: TGCAGCAGCGTTGGGATCGCGGGGGAGACCCAGTACTTC
cdr3_aa: CSSVGIAGETQYF

v_call: TRBV13
clone_size: .
d_call: .
j_call: TRBJ2-3
cdr3_nt: TGTGCCAGCAGCCCTCCTCAGACAGATACGCAGTATTTT
cdr3_aa: CASSPPQTDTQYF

v_call: TRBV15
clone_size: .
d_call: .
j_call: TRBJ1-2
cdr3_nt: TGTGCCACCAGCAGGGTGGCGGGGCTAGGAGCTAACTATGGCTACACCTTC
cdr3_aa: CATSRVAGLGANYGYTF

v_call: TRBV5-4
clone_size: .
d_call: TRBD1
j_call: TRBJ1-1
cdr3_nt: TGTGCCAGCAGCCAACCAGGACAGGTTACCATGAACACTGAAGCTTTCTTT
cdr3_aa: CASSQPGQVTMNTEAFF

v_call: TRBV6-6
clone_size: few
d_call: .
j_call: TRBJ1-2
cdr3_nt: TGTGCCAGCAGCCCCGAGGAGGGAGGCACCTTC
cdr3_aa: CASSPEEGGTF

v_call: TRBV7-9
clone_size: .
d_call: .
j_call: TRBJ2-4
cdr3_nt: TGTGCCAGCAGCATACATAATATTGAGGACATTCAGTACTTC
cdr3_aa: CASSIHNIEDIQYF

v_call: TRBV7-9
clone_size: once
d_call: .
j_call: TRBJ1-1
cdr3_nt: TGTGCCAGCAGCTTAGATCGGGGGTTTTTGGACACTGAAGCTTTCTTT
cdr3_aa: CASSLDRGFLDTEAFF

v_call: TRBV7-9
clone_size: once
d_call: TRBD1
j_call: TRBJ1-6
cdr3_nt: TGTGCCAGCAGCCCCGGGGGACAGGGGCGTTCACCCCTCCACTTT
cdr3_aa: CASSPGGQGRSPLHF

v_call: TRBV19
clone_size: few
d_call: TRBD1
j_call: TRBJ1-5
cdr3_nt: TGTGCCAGTAGTATGAACAGGGGCCAGCCCCAGCATTTT
cdr3_aa: CASSMNRGQPQHF

v_call: TRBV25-1
clone_size: once
d_call: .
j_call: TRBJ2-2
cdr3_nt: TGTGCCAGCGGCACGGGCGGGGTCACCGGGGAGCTGTTTTTT
cdr3_aa: CASGTGGVTGELFF

v_call: TRBV25-1
clone_size: medium-sized
d_call: .
j_call: TRBJ1-2
cdr3_nt: TGTGCCAGTAGCGACAGGAGCGCTCTCTATGGCTACACCTTC
cdr3_aa: CASSDRSALYGYTF

v_call: TRBV7-9
clone_size: .
d_call: .
j_call: TRBJ1-5
cdr3_nt: TGTGCCAGCAGCAAAGCCGGGGGGGGCAATCAGCCCCAGCATTTT
cdr3_aa: CASSKAGGGNQPQHF

v_call: TRBV5-1
clone_size: .
d_call: .
j_call: TRBJ2-2
cdr3_nt: TGCGCCAGCGTCGAGGGGGCCGGGGAGCTGTTTTTT
cdr3_aa: CASVEGAGELFF

v_call: TRBV5-8
clone_size: .
d_call: .
j_call: TRBJ1-5
cdr3_nt: TGTGCCAGCAGCCGGAGGCTGGAGCCCCAGCATTTT
cdr3_aa: CASSRRLEPQHF

v_call: TRBV10-1
clone_size: .
d_call: TRBD1
j_call: TRBJ2-7
cdr3_nt: TGCGCCAGCCTAGGACAGGCCTACGAGCAGTACTTC
cdr3_aa: CASLGQAYEQYF

v_call: TRBV7-2
clone_size: .
d_call: TRBD1
j_call: TRBJ2-7
cdr3_nt: TGTGCCAGCAGCTTAGGGGGGACAGGGGTAGAGCAGTACTTC
cdr3_aa: CASSLGGTGVEQYF

v_call: TRBV15
clone_size: .
d_call: .
j_call: TRBJ2-5
cdr3_nt: TGTGCCACCAGCAGAGATCGAAACCTACGGGAGACCCAGTACTTC
cdr3_aa: CATSRDRNLRETQYF